The rows below give T cell receptor beta chains drawn from one sample of a study of T cells expressing NK-cell markers. TCRdb derives one entry per CDR3 protein from the 5' RACE reads, leaving out DNA. Reported are some 150,000 distinct CDR3 sequences; the ten largest clones contain 30% to 45%. The sequenced sample consisted of blood T cells: a sorted CD56 or NKG2C T cell subset, CD4+ or CD8+ T cells, or bulk PBMC T cells (not recorded which). The receptor source for this set is a woman in her forties or fifties in good health. Both conserved end residues are part of each CDR3.

CDR3aa: CASSGSELAGGNFYNEQFF; len: 19; j_gene: TRBJ2-1; v_gene: TRBV7-9
CDR3aa: CASSFLPLDRETQYF; len: 15; j_gene: TRBJ2-5; v_gene: TRBV7-9
CDR3aa: CASSVRQGSYEQYF; len: 14; j_gene: TRBJ2-7; v_gene: TRBV2
CDR3aa: CSALSGRDHNEQFF; len: 14; j_gene: TRBJ2-1; v_gene: TRBV20-1
CDR3aa: CASSKDSNYGYTF; len: 13; j_gene: TRBJ1-2; v_gene: TRBV14
CDR3aa: CASSQGEGVWNEQFF; len: 15; j_gene: TRBJ2-1; v_gene: TRBV14
CDR3aa: CASSGSQTANIYQETQYF; len: 18; j_gene: TRBJ2-5; v_gene: TRBV27
CDR3aa: CATRTAMNTEAFF; len: 13; j_gene: TRBJ1-1; v_gene: TRBV7-9
CDR3aa: CASSFYGSTGELFF; len: 14; j_gene: TRBJ2-2; v_gene: TRBV11-2
CDR3aa: CASSLSTGPETQYF; len: 14; j_gene: TRBJ2-5; v_gene: TRBV11-2
CDR3aa: CSVGGAGVPYEQYF; len: 14; j_gene: TRBJ2-7; v_gene: TRBV29-1
CDR3aa: CASSKWGPGNNQPQHF; len: 16; j_gene: TRBJ1-5; v_gene: TRBV21-1
CDR3aa: CATSDGEHTEAFF; len: 13; j_gene: TRBJ1-1; v_gene: TRBV24-1
CDR3aa: CASSWDTLAGELFF; len: 14; j_gene: TRBJ2-2; v_gene: TRBV6-6
CDR3aa: CASSPGQGNQPQHF; len: 14; j_gene: TRBJ1-5; v_gene: TRBV12-3/TRBV12-4
CDR3aa: CATSWTGNEQFF; len: 12; j_gene: TRBJ2-1; v_gene: TRBV15
CDR3aa: CASSQTGGPNIQYF; len: 14; j_gene: TRBJ2-4; v_gene: TRBV3-1
CDR3aa: CASSLEGGWQFF; len: 12; j_gene: TRBJ2-1; v_gene: TRBV5-5
CDR3aa: CATSDHDGSNQPQHF; len: 15; j_gene: TRBJ1-5; v_gene: TRBV24-1
CDR3aa: CASSLLPGEYTEAFF; len: 15; j_gene: TRBJ1-1; v_gene: TRBV7-9
CDR3aa: CASSFGTGRYNEQFF; len: 15; j_gene: TRBJ2-1; v_gene: TRBV27
CDR3aa: CASSRRLGLTYNEQFF; len: 16; j_gene: TRBJ2-1; v_gene: TRBV3-1
CDR3aa: CASEGAYTGELFF; len: 13; j_gene: TRBJ2-2; v_gene: TRBV2
CDR3aa: CASSLSGSNIYNEQFF; len: 16; j_gene: TRBJ2-1; v_gene: TRBV7-3
CDR3aa: CASSLGSWGIYGYTF; len: 15; j_gene: TRBJ1-2; v_gene: TRBV27
CDR3aa: CATSDGLAGIEDTGELFF; len: 18; j_gene: TRBJ2-2; v_gene: TRBV24-1
CDR3aa: CSAKDDEGLQYNEQFF; len: 16; j_gene: TRBJ2-1; v_gene: TRBV20-1
CDR3aa: CATSDTYRGEAFF; len: 13; j_gene: TRBJ1-1; v_gene: TRBV24-1
CDR3aa: CASTTPGRGEKLFF; len: 14; j_gene: TRBJ1-4; v_gene: TRBV2
CDR3aa: CASSLEPGGNEQFF; len: 14; j_gene: TRBJ2-1; v_gene: TRBV7-2
CDR3aa: CASSQEGIVTGELFF; len: 15; j_gene: TRBJ2-2; v_gene: TRBV4-1